These 32 T cell receptor beta chains were sequenced from one sample in a study of T cell repertoires in cytomegalovirus infection. MiXCR, run by TCRdb on the reads, gives a single entry per CDR3 protein. The data hold about 740,000 distinct CDR3 sequences, with approximately 34% observed a single time. Sequenced: PBMCs. The receptors were sampled from a human donor in good health (CMV status not recorded). Some clones in this sample may be carry-over from other donors' samples.

CDR3 region: CASSLRQGPDTQYF. Here the CDR3 DNA reads TGTGCCAGTAGTCTCCGACAGGGCCCAGATACGCAGTATTTT. The chain employs TRBV19 and TRBJ2-3; 7 nucleotides align to TRBD1. The J segment lost 4 bases and the V segment lost 5 bases, leaving 6 bases of the junction unmatched. Germline CDR1 and CDR2: LNHDA and SQIVND (reference sequence). The CDR3 runs 14 residues.

The chain carries TRBV28 and TRBJ1-5; D is unresolved. Trimming removed 6 bases at V and 3 bases at J, with 12 bases between. Germline loops: CDR1 MDHEN, CDR2 SYDVKM. This CDR3 comprises 14 residues. Here the CDR3 reads CASSWTEFNQPQHF. The CDR3 bases are TGTGCCAGCAGCTGGACGGAGTTCAATCAGCCCCAGCATTTT.

Comments on this clonotype: An end of the junction does not agree with germline; a read error may underlie this. The V and J genes are TRBV5-1 and TRBJ2-1, with 11 bases matching TRBD2. CDR1 is SGHRS and CDR2 is YFSETQ in the germline V gene. The CDR3 loop spans 15 amino acids. CDR3 residues: CASSLQLAGDPEQLF. The DNA of the CDR3 is TGCGCCAGCAGCTTGCAACTAGCGGGAGACCCTGAGCAGTTATTC. Supplemented by reference TRBV5-1 and TRBJ2-1, the full variable domain reads KAGVTQTPRYLIKTRGQQVTLSCSPISGHRSVSWYQQTPGQGLQFLFEYFSETQRNKGNFPGRFSGRQFSNSRSEMNVSTLELGDSALYLCASSLQLAGDPEQLFGPGTRLTVL.

This clonotype was observed a few times. V gene TRBV6-2 or TRBV6-3 combines with J gene TRBJ1-1; D unresolved. Germline V lookup: CDR1 MNHEY, CDR2 SVGEGT. The CDR3 sequence is 13 residues long. V was cut by 5 bases and J by 1 base, with 8 bases left in between. Written as DNA, the CDR3 is TGTGCCAGCAGTGCGGACTGGAACACTGAAGCTTTCTTT. Translated, it gives CASSADWNTEAFF.

On this clonotype itself: One end of the junction does not line up with germline, which may come from a read error. V is TRBV5-3 and J is TRBJ2-1; 11 bases map to TRBD2. TRBV5-3 is labeled an ORF, and its function is uncertain. CDR3 length: 15 residues. CDR3 nucleotides: TGTGCCAGCAGCTTGGCTGCTAGCGGGAGGAATGAGCAGTTCTTC. This translates into CASSLAASGRNEQFF.

For this clonotype: A single base separates this from a much larger clone, so it may be a read error. V gene TRBV7-2 combines with J gene TRBJ1-5; D unclear. The CDR3 contains 14 residues. The V end lost 5 bases, the J end lost 7 bases, and 15 bases lay between the germline ends. Germline V gives CDR1 SGHTA, CDR2 FQGNSA. CDR3 bases: TGTGCCAGCAGCCTTGGGAGCAGCATCCAGCCCCAGCATTTT. Protein sequence: CASSLGSSIQPQHF.

This clonotype came up many times. This chain uses TRBV7-2 with TRBJ2-1; 12 bases agree with TRBD2. The CDR3 loop spans 15 amino acids. V lost 5 bases to trimming and J lost 7 bases; unmatched junction nucleotides: 6. From germline, CDR1 is SGHTA and CDR2 FQGNSA. The DNA of the CDR3 is TGTGCCAGCAGCCCGGGACTAGCGGGCAAAAATGAGCAGTTCTTC. Protein: CASSPGLAGKNEQFF.

This clonotype was seen a few times. The CDR3, as DNA: TGCGCCAGCAAGGACCAGCTTATGAACACTGAAGCTTTCTTT. This translates into CASKDQLMNTEAFF. The chain employs TRBV5-1 and TRBJ1-1; D is uncertain. Trimming stripped 6 bases from V and 0 bases from J, with 12 bases between. The CDR3 is made up of 14 amino acids. Germline V gene data show CDR1 as SGHRS and CDR2 as YFSETQ.

V is TRBV4-2 and J is TRBJ2-1; TRBD2 agrees at 9 bases. Germline trimming cut 0 bases from V and 6 bases from J; bases unmatched to any gene: 9. CDR1 is LGHNA, CDR2 YNFKEQ, per germline. The CDR3 is 17 residues long. The CDR3 DNA follows: TGTGCCAGCAGCCAAGATATCTATGGCGGGGGGGCCAATGAGCAGTTCTTC. Translation gives CASSQDIYGGGANEQFF.

In its sample, this clonotype was seen a few times. This sequence joins TRBV2 and TRBJ2-7; D remains ambiguous. V was shortened by 3 bases and J by 0 bases, with 9 bases between the two germline ends. This CDR3 is 14 amino acids long. Per germline, CDR1 SNHLY and CDR2 FYNNEI. The CDR3 spells CASSEPADSYEQYF. In nucleotides, the CDR3 is TGTGCCAGCAGTGAGCCCGCAGACTCCTACGAGCAGTACTTC. The full variable domain, with the rest looked up from reference TRBV2 and TRBJ2-7, is EPEVTQTPSHQVTQMGQEVILRCVPISNHLYFYWYRQILGQKVEFLVSFYNNEISEKSEIFDDQFSVERPDGSNFTLKIRSTKLEDSAMYFCASSEPADSYEQYFGPGTRLTVT.

Worth noting for this clonotype: One end of the junction is discordant with germline, which a read error may explain. The genes are TRBV27 and TRBJ2-6; possibly TRBD1 for D (5 bases). The CDR3 totals 16 residues. The germline gives CDR1 MNHEY, CDR2 SMNVEV (reference sequence). The CDR3, as DNA: TGTGCCAGCAGTTTATCAGTAGGGGAACGGACCAACGTCCTGAATTTC. It translates to CASSLSVGERTNVLNF.

This clonotype was detected only a few times. The chain recombines TRBV18 with TRBJ1-1; D gene ambiguous. CDR3 length: 12 residues. Trimming removed 2 bases from V and 10 bases from J, with 11 bases in between. The germline V gene encodes CDR1 KGHSH and CDR2 LQKENI. In DNA form, the CDR3 reads TGTGCCAGCTCACCAGGTGTCAAGCGAGCTTTCTTT. Its translation is CASSPGVKRAFF.

This clonotype was seen only a few times. The CDR3 region has the DNA TGCGCCAGCACCTTACTAGCGGGAGCGACAGATACGCAGTATTTT. Encoded protein: CASTLLAGATDTQYF. V is TRBV5-1 and J is TRBJ2-3, with 11 positions matching TRBD2. The V segment lost 6 bases and the J segment 3 bases; nucleotides outside the gene matches: 6. Looked up from germline, CDR1 is SGHRS and CDR2 is YFSETQ. The CDR3 length is 15 residues.

This rearrangement joins TRBV3-1 to TRBJ1-4; weak D call: TRBD1 (5 bases). Germline V gene lookup returns CDR1 LGHDT and CDR2 YNNKEL (reference sequence). The V end lost 4 bases, the J end lost 16 bases, and 19 bases lay between the germline ends. There are 13 residues in the CDR3. CDR3 sequence (DNA): TGTGCCAGCAGCCGTACTACTCCGGGACCTACGTTTTTT. Translating gives CASSRTTPGPTFF.

Here the CDR3 reads CASSYSWADQPQHF. The CDR3 nucleotides read TGTGCCAGCAGTTATAGCTGGGCCGATCAGCCCCAGCATTTT. This chain connects TRBV6-9 to TRBJ1-5, with D unresolved. Germline values: CDR1 MNHGY, CDR2 SVAAGI. The ends were cut back, 2 bases at V and 5 bases at J, with 10 bases in the middle. The CDR3 has 14 amino acids.

The J gene is TRBJ1-2, the V gene TRBV2; 10 bases agree with TRBD1. Germline lookup yields CDR1 SNHLY and CDR2 FYNNEI. J was trimmed by 6 bases and V by 6 bases; bases with no gene match: 7. This CDR3 is 14 amino acids long. CDR3 residues: CASSHTGTGDGYTF. CDR3 in DNA: TGTGCCAGCAGCCACACCGGGACAGGGGATGGCTACACCTTC.

J is TRBJ2-1 and V is TRBV6-1, with a weak D call TRBD2 (7 bases). Trimming removed 2 bases at V and 9 bases at J, with 8 bases between. Per germline, CDR1 MNHNS and CDR2 SASEGT. The CDR3 consists of 12 residues. This CDR3 is CASSERGGEQFF. The CDR3 DNA sequence: TGTGCCAGCAGTGAAAGGGGGGGTGAGCAGTTCTTC.

There are a few counts of this clonotype. CDR3 residues: CASATSGVRQETQYF. The CDR3 DNA reads TGTGCCAGCGCCACATCAGGAGTTCGACAAGAGACCCAGTACTTC. This rearrangement joins TRBV2 to TRBJ2-5; D is unresolved. The germline V gene encodes CDR1 SNHLY and CDR2 FYNNEI. This CDR3 is built from 15 residues. Trimming took 8 bases from V and 2 from J, leaving 18 bases between them.

This clonotype has a handful of counts. The J gene is TRBJ2-1, the V gene TRBV11-2; TRBD2 aligns across 15 bases. Per germline, CDR1 SGHAT and CDR2 FQNNGV. J was trimmed by 7 bases and V by 4 bases; bases with no gene match: 11. The CDR3 is 18 amino acids. The CDR3 loop is CASSSIRTSGGAENEQFF. The CDR3 DNA reads as TGTGCCAGCAGCTCAATAAGGACTAGCGGGGGGGCCGAGAATGAGCAGTTCTTC.

Concerning this clonotype: The conserved final phenylalanine or tryptophan is absent from the CDR3, which likely points to a read error. This chain connects TRBV5-6 to TRBJ1-5; a possible D gene is TRBD1 (5 bases). Germline V gene lookup returns CDR1 SGHDT and CDR2 YYEEEE. The CDR3 extends over 14 amino acids. The V gene lost 0 bases and the J gene lost 5 bases, with 9 bases spanning the gap. The CDR3 DNA follows: TGTGCCAGCAGCTTGGTGCGGGGCGATCAGCCCCAGCATTTG. This translates into CASSLVRGDQPQHL.

The chain links TRBV5-1 to TRBJ2-7, with D unclear. The CDR3 length is 14 residues. The germline V and J ends were trimmed by 4 bases and 1 base, with 12 bases remaining between them. The V gene's germline CDR1 is SGHRS and CDR2 YFSETQ. The CDR3, as DNA: TGCGCCAGCAGCCTCCTTTTAGGGTCCTACGAGCAGTACTTC. Its translation: CASSLLLGSYEQYF.

V usage is TRBV24-1 and J usage is TRBJ1-5; perhaps TRBD1 as D (6 bases). V gave up 3 bases and J gave up 5 bases, with 16 bases separating them. The CDR3 extends over 16 amino acids. The germline V gene has CDR1 KGHDR and CDR2 SFDVKD. The DNA for the CDR3 is TGTGCCACCAGTGATAGACGAGGACAGTCCGATCAGCCCCAGCATTTT. This encodes CATSDRRGQSDQPQHF.

Note on this clonotype: One junction end disagrees with the germline gene, perhaps due to a read error. The chain is built from TRBV6-5 and TRBJ1-5; a possible D gene is TRBD1 (5 bases). The germline V gene has CDR1 MNHEY and CDR2 SVGAGI. CDR3 length: 14 amino acids. The CDR3 here is CASSYLAGNQPQQF. In nucleotides, the CDR3 is TGTGCCAGCAGTTACCTCGCAGGGAATCAGCCCCAGCAGTTT.

This clonotype came up a few times. Here the CDR3 reads CASSQVIAETQYF. DNA of the CDR3: TGTGCCAGCAGCCAAGTAATAGCGGAGACCCAGTACTTC. V usage is TRBV4-2 and J usage is TRBJ2-5; D possibly corresponds to TRBD2 (5 bases). This CDR3 has 13 amino acids. From germline, CDR1 is LGHNA and CDR2 YNFKEQ. Trimming cost V 1 base and J 5 bases, with 8 bases left between them.

This clonotype was observed a few times. The V and J genes are TRBV7-2 and TRBJ1-2; D unclear. Looked up from germline, CDR1 is SGHTA and CDR2 is FQGNSA. V lost 4 bases to trimming and J lost 0 bases, with 9 bases between them. There are 14 residues in the CDR3. The CDR3 DNA is TGTGCCAGCAGCTCGGACGGTACTAACTATGGCTACACCTTC. Translation: CASSSDGTNYGYTF. Filled out from reference TRBV7-2 and TRBJ1-2, the complete variable domain reads GAGVSQSPSNKVTEKGKDVELRCDPISGHTALYWYRQSLGQGLEFLIYFQGNSAPDKSGLPSDRFSAERTGGSVSTLTIQRTQQEDSAVYLCASSSDGTNYGYTFGSGTRLTVV.

J is TRBJ2-6 and V is TRBV19, with 12 nucleotides matching TRBD2. V lost 4 bases and J lost 0; bases outside the gene matches: 7. The CDR3 totals 19 residues. In germline, CDR1 is LNHDA, CDR2 SQIVND (reference sequence). In DNA, the CDR3 is TGTGCCAGTAGTACCAGGACTAGCGGGGATACCTCTGGGGCCAACGTCCTGACTTTC. Translation gives CASSTRTSGDTSGANVLTF.

Many counts were recorded for this clonotype. The chain combines TRBV7-6 with TRBJ2-1, with TRBD1 as a possible D gene (6 bases). The CDR3 sequence is 20 residues long. V dropped 0 bases and J dropped 0 bases, with 21 bases sitting between them. The germline CDR1 and CDR2 sequences are SGHVS and FNYEAQ. Here the CDR3 DNA reads TGTGCCAGCAGCTTAGCCCAGGGGCCCACATATACGAGCTCCTACAATGAGCAGTTCTTC. Amino acid sequence: CASSLAQGPTYTSSYNEQFF.

This chain joins TRBV7-9 and TRBJ1-2; D gene uncertain. CDR1 and CDR2 (germline): SEHNR, FQNEAQ (reference sequence). V lost 7 bases, J lost 2 bases, and 23 bases lay in between. CDR3 size: 17 residues. The DNA for the CDR3 is TGTGCCAGCACCACCCTCTCTACTGACCTTCTAAACTATGGCTACACCTTC. Translating gives CASTTLSTDLLNYGYTF.

The rearrangement joins TRBV7-2 to TRBJ2-7; D is perhaps TRBD1 (7 bases). The CDR3 covers 15 residues. The V gene's germline CDR1 is SGHTA and CDR2 FQGNSA. Trimming took 5 bases from V and 6 from J, leaving 20 bases between them. The CDR3 sequence: CASSGRRDSRSEQYF. Here the CDR3 DNA reads TGTGCCAGCAGCGGTAGGCGGGACAGCCGGTCCGAGCAGTACTTC.

This clonotype was picked up a small number of times. V usage is TRBV4-1 and J usage is TRBJ2-3, with 9 bases fitting TRBD1. The CDR3 has 15 amino acids. Trimming took 5 bases from V and 3 from J; bases not matched to a gene: 6. From germline, CDR1 is MGHRA and CDR2 YSYEKL. The CDR3 coding sequence is TGCGCCAGCAGCTTCCGGGACAGGGTAACAGATACGCAGTATTTT. This codes for CASSFRDRVTDTQYF.

The chain recombines TRBV29-1 with TRBJ2-5, with 8 nucleotides matching TRBD1. This CDR3 contains 17 residues. J was trimmed by 1 base and V by 3 bases; bases with no gene match: 13. From germline, CDR1 is SQVTM and CDR2 ANQGSEA. The CDR3 region has the DNA TGCAGCGTTGAGCCATTCCGTGGACAGGGCACCCAAGAGACCCAGTACTTC. Its translation is CSVEPFRGQGTQETQYF.

This chain connects TRBV6-1 to TRBJ2-1; D perhaps matches TRBD2 (5 bases). Per the germline V gene, CDR1 is MNHNS and CDR2 is SASEGT. V lost 0 bases to trimming and J lost 2 bases, with 11 bases between them. The CDR3 covers 16 residues. The CDR3 coding sequence is TGTGCCAGCAGTGAAGCTGTCGGGAAGACCTACAATGAGCAGTTCTTC. Translated: CASSEAVGKTYNEQFF.